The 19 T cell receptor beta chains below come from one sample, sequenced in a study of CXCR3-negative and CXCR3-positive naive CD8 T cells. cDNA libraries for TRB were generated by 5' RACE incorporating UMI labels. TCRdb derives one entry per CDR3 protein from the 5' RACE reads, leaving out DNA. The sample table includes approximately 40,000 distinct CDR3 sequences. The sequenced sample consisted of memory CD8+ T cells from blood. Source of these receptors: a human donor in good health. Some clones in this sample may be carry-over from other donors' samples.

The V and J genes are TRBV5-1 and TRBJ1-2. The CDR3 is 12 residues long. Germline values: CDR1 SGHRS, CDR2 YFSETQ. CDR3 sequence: CASSLAGNGYTF.

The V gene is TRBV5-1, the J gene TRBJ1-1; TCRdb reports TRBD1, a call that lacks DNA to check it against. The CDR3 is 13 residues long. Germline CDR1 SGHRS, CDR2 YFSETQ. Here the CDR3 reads CASRPGLGSEAFF.

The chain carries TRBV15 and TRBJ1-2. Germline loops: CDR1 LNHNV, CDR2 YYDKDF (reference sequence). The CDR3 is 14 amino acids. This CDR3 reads CATSRDSAMDGYTF.

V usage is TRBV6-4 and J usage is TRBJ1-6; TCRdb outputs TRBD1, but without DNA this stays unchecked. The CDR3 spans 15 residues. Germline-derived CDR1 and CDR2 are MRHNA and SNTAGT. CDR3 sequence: CASSDLGTGVSPLHF.

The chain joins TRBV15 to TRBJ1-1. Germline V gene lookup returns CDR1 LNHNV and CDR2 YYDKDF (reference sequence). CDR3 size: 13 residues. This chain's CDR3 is CATSSRVNTEAFF. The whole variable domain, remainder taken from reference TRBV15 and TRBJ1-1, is DAMVIQNPRYQVTQFGKPVTLSCSQTLNHNVMYWYQQKSSQAPKLLFHYYDKDFNNEADTPDNFQSRRPNTSFCFLDIRSPGLGDTAMYLCATSSRVNTEAFFGQGTRLTVV.

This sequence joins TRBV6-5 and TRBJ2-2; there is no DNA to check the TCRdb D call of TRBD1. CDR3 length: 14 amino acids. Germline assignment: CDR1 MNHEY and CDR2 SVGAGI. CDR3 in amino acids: CASSDRRRSGELFF.

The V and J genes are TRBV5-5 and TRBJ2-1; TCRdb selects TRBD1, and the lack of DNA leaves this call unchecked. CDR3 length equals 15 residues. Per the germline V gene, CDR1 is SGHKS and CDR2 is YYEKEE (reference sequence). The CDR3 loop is CASSVTGTDYNEQFF.

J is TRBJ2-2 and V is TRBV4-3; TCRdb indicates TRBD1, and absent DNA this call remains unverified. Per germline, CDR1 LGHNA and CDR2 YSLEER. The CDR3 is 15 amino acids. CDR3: CASSLGQGNAGELFF.

Here the CDR3 reads CSVVKSYEQYF. This chain joins TRBV29-1 and TRBJ2-7. The germline gives CDR1 SQVTM, CDR2 ANQGSEA. This CDR3 contains 11 residues.

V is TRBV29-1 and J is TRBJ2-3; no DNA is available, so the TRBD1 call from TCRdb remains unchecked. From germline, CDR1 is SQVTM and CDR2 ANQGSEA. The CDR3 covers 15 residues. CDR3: CSVVPGQQLTDTQYF.

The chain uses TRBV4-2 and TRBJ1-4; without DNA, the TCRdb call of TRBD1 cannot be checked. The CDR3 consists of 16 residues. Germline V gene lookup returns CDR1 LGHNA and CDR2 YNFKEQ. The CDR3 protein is CASSRDGQGTVEKLFF.

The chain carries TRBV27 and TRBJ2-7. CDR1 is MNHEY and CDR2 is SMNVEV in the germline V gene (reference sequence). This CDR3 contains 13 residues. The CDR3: CASSLGTAYEQYF.

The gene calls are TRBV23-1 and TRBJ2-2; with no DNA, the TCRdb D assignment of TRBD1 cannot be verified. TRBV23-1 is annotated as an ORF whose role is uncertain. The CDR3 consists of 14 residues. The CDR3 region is CASSQGVNTGELFF.

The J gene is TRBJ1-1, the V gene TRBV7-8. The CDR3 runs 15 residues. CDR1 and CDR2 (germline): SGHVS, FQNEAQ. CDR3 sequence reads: CASSSLEGSNTEAFF. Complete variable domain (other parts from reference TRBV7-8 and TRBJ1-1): GAGVSQSPRYKVAKRGQDVALRCDPISGHVSLFWYQQALGQGPEFLTYFQNEAQLDKSGLPSDRFFAERPEGSVSTLKIQRTQQEDSAVYLCASSSLEGSNTEAFFGQGTRLTVV.

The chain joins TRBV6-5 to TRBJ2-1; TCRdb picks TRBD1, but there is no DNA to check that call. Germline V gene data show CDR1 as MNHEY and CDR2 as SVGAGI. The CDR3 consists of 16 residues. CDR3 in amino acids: CASTSEGTGPYNEQFF.

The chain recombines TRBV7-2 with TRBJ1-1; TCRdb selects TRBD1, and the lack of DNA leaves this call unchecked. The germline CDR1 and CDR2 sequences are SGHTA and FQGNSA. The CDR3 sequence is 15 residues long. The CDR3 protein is CASSLGGTENTEAFF.

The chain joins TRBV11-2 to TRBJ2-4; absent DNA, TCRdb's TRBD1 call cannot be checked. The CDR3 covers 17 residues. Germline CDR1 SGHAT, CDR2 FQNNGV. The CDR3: CASSLEDPWGEGDIQYF.

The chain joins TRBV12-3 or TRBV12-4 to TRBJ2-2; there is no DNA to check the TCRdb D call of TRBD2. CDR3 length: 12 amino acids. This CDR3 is CASMGAGGELFF.

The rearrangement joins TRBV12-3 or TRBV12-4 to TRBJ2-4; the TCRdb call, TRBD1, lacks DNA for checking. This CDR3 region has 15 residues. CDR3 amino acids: CASSPGSYEKNIQYF.